This TCR beta chain was found in a study of spatial heterogeneity in lung cancer. Study results and limitations: Expanded intratumoral alpha and beta TCR counts tracked tumor mutation counts.

Per the germline V gene, CDR1 is MNHEY and CDR2 is SVGAGI. The CDR3 length is 15 residues. V was cut by 0 bases and J by 13 bases, with 22 bases left in between. TCRdb reanalysed the 5' RACE reads using MiXCR and keeps one entry per CDR3 protein. The sample has roughly 16,000 distinct CDR3 sequences; around 6.2% are singletons. Time point here: sample taken at primary tumor resection. This clonotype was seen many times. What it recognizes is unknown. Being off target in a library aimed at alpha chains, this beta chain has a size of little meaning. The sequence was collected from a male donor with early-stage non-small cell lung cancer. The rearrangement joins TRBV6-5 to TRBJ2-7; perhaps TRBD1 as D (6 bases). Sequencing used lung tumor tissue, obtained at surgery. The DNA for the CDR3 is TGTGCCAGCAGTTACTCGTCCCGCGAACAGGGATTGGCATACTTC. Protein product: CASSYSSREQGLAYF.